The source of this T cell receptor beta chain is a study of cytomegalovirus exposure and HLA in healthy donors. Germline assignment: CDR1 SNHLY and CDR2 FYNNEI. Deletions cut 1 base from V and 7 bases from J, with 14 bases between. There are 14 residues in the CDR3. The PCR ran on 60 Vbeta and 13 Jbeta primers. Measured with immunoSEQ multiplex PCR; TCRdb has only the in-frame clones, and not every one. The top ten hold roughly 4% of the sample, which has 270,000 or so clones, just over 85% seen once. The rearrangement links TRBV2 to TRBJ2-7, with D perhaps matching TRBD2 (6 bases). Source material: PBMCs. The clonotype originates from a middle-aged man in good health and CMV-seropositive. CDR3 amino acids: CASSEGLVGVEQYF. CDR3 DNA: TGTGCCAGCAGTGAAGGACTAGTCGGTGTGGAGCAGTACTTC.